A single sample is the source of the 6 T cell receptor beta chains below, sequenced in a study of Ad26.COV2.S vaccination and SARS-CoV-2 variants. Described treatment: some 20 received Ad26.COV2.S at low or high dose, single or two shots; 5 received placebo; per-sample allocation not given. The samples were gathered on day 63 after the first injection of vaccine or placebo. TCRdb's copy holds only in-frame clones and misses some; the assay was immunoSEQ multiplex PCR. The sample lists about 400,000 clones, approximately 83% occurring once. This specimen consisted of peripheral blood, obtained in a trial of Ad26.COV2.S vaccine versus placebo. The receptors here all came from a person between 18 and 65 years old who received the Ad26.COV2.S COVID-19 vaccine or a placebo.

Comments on this clone: A read error may produce the germline difference seen at one junction end. This chain joins TRBV12-5 and TRBJ2-5; 8 bases match TRBD2. The CDR3 has 19 amino acids. The germline V gene has CDR1 LGHNT and CDR2 FRNRAP. CDR3 in DNA: TGTGCTAGTGGTGTGGTTAGAGACGGGAGGGCCCCCTTGGAAGAGACCCAGTACTTC. This gives the protein CASGVVRDGRAPLEETQYF. The variable domain in full, completed from reference TRBV12-5 and TRBJ2-5, reads DARVTQTPRHKVTEMGQEVTMRCQPILGHNTVFWYRQTMMQGLELLAYFRNRAPLDDSGMPKDRFSAEMPDATLATLKIQPSEPRDSAVYFCASGVVRDGRAPLEETQYFGPGTRLLVL.

The chain carries TRBV6-6 and TRBJ2-7, with TRBD1 matching 9 bases. From germline, CDR1 is MNHNY and CDR2 SVGAGI (reference sequence). This CDR3 contains 12 residues. Losses at the gene ends were 6 bases for V and 12 bases for J; bases not matched to a gene: 9. The CDR3 bases are TGTGCCAGCAGCCGGGGACAGGGAGAGAGGTACTTC. Translation: CASSRGQGERYF.

Points on this clone: Other DNA sequences in this sample translate to the same CDR3. V is TRBV27 and J is TRBJ1-1; D may be TRBD1 (6 bases). Trimming shortened V by 3 bases and J by 4 bases, and 9 bases separated the two germline ends. The germline CDR1 and CDR2 sequences are MNHEY and SMNVEV (reference sequence). The CDR3 runs 13 residues. CDR3: CASSFGGGTEAFF. The CDR3, as DNA: TGTGCCAGCAGTTTCGGAGGGGGCACTGAAGCTTTCTTT.

The chain recombines TRBV11-2 with TRBJ2-2; the D is unclear. Per the germline V gene, CDR1 is SGHAT and CDR2 is FQNNGV. V was pared by 1 base and J by 5 bases, with 17 bases between. The CDR3 length is 17 residues. CDR3 DNA: TGTGCCAGCAGCTTAGCCTGGGTCGTGGTGGGGACCGGGGAGCTGTTTTTT. Translated, it gives CASSLAWVVVGTGELFF.

The chain couples TRBV6-6 to TRBJ2-1; TRBD2 matches at 9 bases. Germline lookup yields CDR1 MNHNY and CDR2 SVGAGI (reference sequence). V lost 6 bases, J lost 3 bases, and 6 bases stayed unmatched. The CDR3 consists of 15 residues. CDR3 region: CASRGGGANYNEQFF. CDR3 sequence (DNA): TGTGCCAGCAGAGGCGGGGGGGCCAACTACAATGAGCAGTTCTTC.

The rearrangement uses TRBV5-1 and TRBJ2-7; D is perhaps TRBD1 (5 bases). The CDR3 has 16 amino acids. V dropped 0 bases and J dropped 3 bases, with 16 bases sitting between them. Germline CDR1 SGHRS, CDR2 YFSETQ. The DNA for the CDR3 is TGCGCCAGCAGCTTGGTGGGGCTTCCTGGCAGCTACGAGCAGTACTTC. Translation gives CASSLVGLPGSYEQYF.